The text below deals with one T cell receptor beta chain. The target antigen is unknown. The J segment lost 2 bases and the V segment lost 8 bases, leaving 11 bases of the junction unmatched. Per the germline V gene, CDR1 is MNHEY and CDR2 is SMNVEV (reference sequence). CDR3 length: 16 amino acids. This sample was taken from a study of Ad26.COV2.S vaccination and SARS-CoV-2 variants. In the study overall: Sample donor was a member of the COV1001 Ad26.COV2.S trial arm. Ad26.COV2.S shots went into the muscle once or twice, 56 days apart. Overall study findings and caveats: Vaccine and placebo recipients had comparable breadth of non-spike TCRs.

TCRdb's table, derived via immunoSEQ multiplex PCR, lists solely in-frame clones and lacks some. Seen here are over 400,000 clones, about nine tenths observed once, and the top ten hold more than 1.5%. Treatment here: some 20 received Ad26.COV2.S at low or high dose, single or two shots; five or six received placebo; per-sample allocation not given. It was on day 63 after the first vaccine or placebo injection that samples were taken. The V gene is TRBV27, the J gene TRBJ1-2, with 10 bases fitting TRBD1. This TCR came from a person aged 18 to 65 who received the Ad26.COV2.S COVID-19 vaccine or a placebo. Specimen: peripheral blood, collected in a trial of Ad26.COV2.S vaccine versus placebo. CDR3 in amino acids: CASRNPTGGWNYGYTF. Written as DNA, the CDR3 is TGTGCCAGCCGAAACCCGACAGGGGGCTGGAACTATGGCTACACCTTC.